The subject of this entry is one TCR beta chain. This clonotype was detected only a few times. Its antigen remains undetermined. No clone much larger than this one lies a single base away; base qualities are absent. The data were obtained in a study of human T cells and chemical hapten exposure (dated by TCRdb to about 2021). About the investigation overall: For sensitization, 2% DPC in acetone was applied to an approximately 2 cm by approximately 2 cm area of upper inner arm skin. Throughout the roughly 24-week study period, patients were also given weekly therapeutic DPC doses on the scalp. Patch tests used Finn chambers with 0.01% DPC on the upper back, scored after 6 days by International Contact Dermatitis Research Group standards. The patient cohort, mostly female, included alopecia areata with under or over 50% scalp involvement, alopecia totalis and alopecia universalis. Libraries were pooled for sequencing, and variation in per-sample TCR yields was attributed mainly to small differences in library volumes within the pool. Peripheral blood TCR repertoire changes were tracked in vivo in alopecia patients during primary and secondary sensitization to the hapten diphenylcyclopropenone (DPC). Blood was sampled from patients pre-sensitization (week 0) and at 2, 6 and about 24 weeks after DPC sensitization. For TCR sequencing, blood came from 25 to 35 alopecia patients at anywhere from one to four time points (pre-sensitization, 2, 6 and 24 weeks).

What the work shows at the level of the full study, not this receptor alone: The number of TCRs above 1 in 1000 frequency did not change with DPC sensitization; there was no evidence of global repertoire structure alterations. After repeated subsampling, the strength of the expansion versus patch-test correlation and the threshold at which it became significant changed. A positive correlation was found between the number of PT1 expanded TCRs and patch test score, with significance reached at thresholds 8, 16 and 32 but not 4. Expanded TCRs formed significantly more large CDR3 similarity clusters than pre-sensitization or healthy control sets, consistent with antigen-driven responses. All patients had alopecia, a presumed autoimmune disease, so their immune response might differ from that of healthy individuals.

The time point tag for this specimen amounts to: patch test 1, 2 weeks after DPC sensitization. The treatment or condition label of this sample denotes: therapeutic diphenylcyclopropenone sensitization with weekly scalp DPC. At each patch-test visit, blood was drawn before the patch test was applied. Patients were eligible if aged 18 to 70, diagnosed with alopecia and judged suitable for DPC therapy, and pregnant patients were excluded. Total RNA was extracted from unfractionated whole blood that had been collected in Tempus Blood RNA tubes. From its cysteine to its phenylalanine, the CDR3 spans 16 amino acids. Only the CDR3 DNA is retained, 48 bases long and in frame from the first base. Trimmed from V: 1 base; trimmed from J: 0 bases; junction bases lacking a gene match: 2. Per the germline V gene (reference sequence), SGHKS is the CDR1 and YYEKEE is the CDR2. Library preparation employed RACE. TCRdb names NextSeq 500 as the instrument used. Library preparation attached unique molecular identifiers to individual cDNA molecules for quantitative, reproducible TCR counting. Both TCR alpha and TCR beta chains were sequenced from each blood RNA sample. The authors processed their data as follows. The median number of TCRs per sample was approximately 93,000, ranging from roughly 23,224 to 690,600. V, J and CDR3 annotation of the TCR reads was performed with the Decombinator software suite. For PS versus PT1 abundance plots, all samples were subsampled to the same number of TCRs (28,000). Expanded TCRs were defined as absent before sensitization and observed at least eight times at the 2-week time point. Using fastp at Q25 and MiXCR, TCRdb reprocessed the public reads and kept productive beta chains. Rows merge per CDR3 protein into single entries with the most common DNA and genes. TCRdb, rather than the study authors, made the V and J calls. This sample has approximately 74,000 distinct CDR3 sequences in its table, and 25% to 40% of those were observed once. The top ten clonotypes cover roughly 10% of the sample.

The material was whole blood, obtained in connection with sensitization to the hapten diphenylcyclopropenone (DPC). The sequence came from a man aged 35 to 55 with alopecia areata. Some clones in this sample may be carry-over from other donors' samples. This chain joins TRBV5-5 to TRBJ2-3; 10 bases in the junction line up with TRBD2. The CDR3 in this case is CASSLLAGGSTDTQYF. The DNA sequence reads TGTGCCAGCAGCTTGTTAGCGGGAGGAAGCACAGATACGCAGTATTTT.